These T cell receptor beta chains were read from a single sample in a study of cytomegalovirus exposure and HLA in healthy donors. The assay was immunoSEQ multiplex PCR, and TCRdb's table has in-frame clones only and misses some. The data show about 110,000 clones, almost 96% seen once. The sequenced material came from PBMCs. The receptors derive from a woman between 18 and 30 years old in good health and CMV-seronegative. CDR3s include the opening cysteine and the closing phenylalanine or tryptophan. A D gene is named only where the DNA matches it firmly. Part of the rows lack a size; the others show once, few, many or a class for expanded clones.

clone size	D gene	V gene	J gene	CDR3 protein	CDR3 DNA
.	.	TRBV19	TRBJ1-1	CASSPRQGAKTEAFF	TGTGCCAGTAGTCCGCGACAAGGGGCAAAGACTGAAGCTTTCTTT
.	.	TRBV5-1	TRBJ2-7	CASSYSGSHEQYF	TGCGCCAGCAGCTACTCCGGTTCCCACGAGCAGTACTTC
.	TRBD2	TRBV19	TRBJ2-3	CASSWTSGAVDTQYF	TGTGCCAGTAGTTGGACTAGCGGGGCCGTTGATACGCAGTATTTT
.	.	TRBV28	TRBJ1-6	CASRQTGSGSPLHF	TGTGCCAGCAGACAAACAGGCTCCGGATCACCCCTCCACTTT
.	.	TRBV5-1	TRBJ1-2	CASSLAPGNYGYTF	TGCGCCAGCAGCTTGGCCCCAGGGAACTATGGCTACACCTTC
.	TRBD2	TRBV4-2	TRBJ2-3	CASSQVASGGPQYF	TGTGCCAGCAGCCAAGTCGCTAGCGGGGGACCGCAGTATTTT
.	TRBD1	TRBV6-1	TRBJ2-7	CASSEPTGAPYEQYF	TGTGCCAGCAGTGAACCGACAGGGGCACCCTACGAGCAGTACTTC
.	TRBD2	TRBV9	TRBJ2-3	CASAAGGVDTQYF	TGTGCCAGCGCAGCGGGGGGAGTGGATACGCAGTATTTT
.	TRBD1	TRBV7-9	TRBJ2-7	CASSSGGTGAHEQYF	TGTGCCAGCAGCTCAGGGGGGACAGGGGCACACGAGCAGTACTTC
.	.	TRBV9	TRBJ1-3	CASSVGGVNSGNTIYF	TGTGCCAGCAGCGTAGGGGGGGTCAACTCTGGAAACACCATATATTTT
.	.	TRBV7-2	TRBJ1-1	CASSLQGRVATEAFF	TGTGCCAGCAGCTTACAGGGTCGTGTTGCTACTGAAGCTTTCTTT
.	.	TRBV11-3	TRBJ2-7	CASSKSSYEQYF	TGTGCCAGCAGCAAGAGCTCCTACGAGCAGTACTTC
.	TRBD1	TRBV4-3	TRBJ1-2	CASSQDRGRLGYGYTF	TGCGCCAGCAGCCAGGACAGGGGAAGGCTAGGCTATGGCTACACCTTC
.	TRBD2	TRBV7-2	TRBJ2-7	CASRQRGGSYEQYF	TGTGCCAGCAGGCAGCGGGGGGGGTCCTACGAGCAGTACTTC
.	.	TRBV18	TRBJ1-2	CASSQEGVYGYTF	TGTGCCAGCTCACAAGAAGGGGTGTATGGCTACACCTTC
.	TRBD1	TRBV2	TRBJ1-4	CASSVTGGRMVGEKLFF	TGTGCCAGCAGTGTGACAGGGGGCCGAATGGTTGGGGAAAAACTGTTTTTT
few	TRBD1	TRBV6-5	TRBJ2-1	CASSSRGTGANEQFF	TGTGCCAGCAGTTCCAGGGGGACAGGGGCCAATGAGCAGTTCTTC
.	.	TRBV25-1	TRBJ1-1	CASSELSAGINTEAFF	TGTGCCAGCAGTGAATTATCGGCAGGTATTAACACTGAAGCTTTCTTT
.	.	TRBV5-1	TRBJ1-1	CASSLTRTPLNTEAFF	TGCGCCAGCAGCCTCACCCGGACACCCTTGAACACTGAAGCTTTCTTT
.	.	TRBV7-9	TRBJ1-4	CASSLGGHNEKLFF	TGTGCCAGCAGCTTAGGAGGCCACAATGAAAAACTGTTTTTT
.	.	TRBV4-3	TRBJ2-1	CASSQGGVGHNEQFF	TGCGCCAGCAGCCAAGGGGGAGTTGGTCACAATGAGCAGTTCTTC
.	TRBD1	TRBV27	TRBJ2-1	CASSPTGEYNEQFF	TGTGCCAGCAGTCCCACAGGGGAATACAATGAGCAGTTCTTC
once	.	TRBV28	TRBJ1-5	CASSSPNQPQHF	TGTGCCAGCAGTTCCCCAAATCAGCCCCAGCATTTT
.	.	TRBV12-5	TRBJ1-1	CASGWDQGTEAFF	TGTGCTAGTGGTTGGGACCAGGGGACTGAAGCTTTCTTT
.	TRBD2	TRBV29-1	TRBJ2-1	CSVLERGSYNEQFF	TGCAGCGTCTTAGAGCGGGGCTCCTACAATGAGCAGTTCTTC
.	TRBD1	TRBV7-2	TRBJ1-2	CASSPDHGTGGFIYGYTF	TGTGCCAGCAGCCCAGACCACGGGACAGGGGGCTTTATCTATGGCTACACCTTC
.	.	TRBV28	TRBJ2-2	CASSLNPGNTGELFF	TGTGCCAGCAGTTTAAATCCGGGGAACACCGGGGAGCTGTTTTTT
.	TRBD1	TRBV4-1	TRBJ1-5	CASSREGQVNQPQHF	TGCGCCAGCAGCCGTGAGGGACAGGTCAATCAGCCCCAGCATTTT